This passage covers 20 T cell receptor beta chains from one sample sequenced in a study of CD8+ T cells in alopecia areata. Cells from pooled cutaneous lymph nodes were sorted by CD4, CD8alpha, NKG2D, NKG2ACE and other markers. RNA extraction and reverse transcription yielded cDNA as sequencing template. Profiling relied on immunoSEQ multiplex PCR, and the TCRdb table lists in-frame clones only, not all of them. Observed in the sample are 200,000 to 300,000 clones, none of them singletons. Sequenced input: CD4+ T cells sorted from a lymph node. These receptors came from a C3H/HeJ mouse with alopecia areata. The strain's MHC type: H2-k.

This clone has ten or more counts. Germline and genes here are mouse. The observed sequence ends 4 residues before the CDR3 terminus, with the missing tail filled in from the germline J gene. The V gene is TRBV17, the J gene TRBJ1-1, with TRBD1 matching over 7 bases. The V gene end was trimmed by 2 bases and the J gene end by 1 base; junction bases not matched to a gene: 1. This CDR3 contains 14 residues. Germline CDR1 and CDR2: MNHDT and YYDKIL. CDR3 region: CASSRRTGNTEVFF. The sequenced CDR3 bases are TGTGCTAGCAGTAGACGGACAGGGAACACA.

With regard to this clone: Mouse germline and gene names are used. The sequenced fragment ends 4 residues before the CDR3 boundary, so the rest is inferred from the germline J gene. This chain joins TRBV13-3 and TRBJ2-5; 8 bases fit TRBD1. The CDR3 has 14 residues. Germline V CDR1 and CDR2: NNHDY, SYVADS. The CDR3 sequence is CASSVDREGDTQYF. The CDR3 bases that were read are TGTGCCAGCAGTGTGGACAGGGAGGGAGAC.

Note on this clone: Mouse gene names apply. The CDR3 extends 3 residues past the end of the read, so its final part is completed from the germline J gene. The chain has TRBV19 and TRBJ1-6, with D possibly being TRBD1 (5 bases). TRBJ1-6 is designated an ORF whose function remains uncertain. The CDR3 is made up of 15 amino acids. V shed 4 bases and J shed 0 bases, with 8 bases lying between them. Germline V gene sequence: CDR1 FNHDT, CDR2 SITEND (reference sequence). Incomplete CDR3 DNA: TGTGCCAGCAGTCAGACAGTTTCCTATAATTCGCCC. Its translation is CASSQTVSYNSP. The entire CDR3 protein reads CASSQTVSYNSPLYF.

This clone has a handful of counts. The gene names given are mouse names. The sequence runs out 4 residues before the end of the CDR3; the remainder is reconstructed from the germline J gene. The chain couples TRBV1 to TRBJ1-2; no definite D call. Trimming cost V 2 bases and J 3 bases, with 4 bases left between them. This CDR3 is 12 amino acids long. Germline V gene data show CDR1 as NSQYPW and CDR2 as LRSPGD (reference sequence). This chain's CDR3 is CTCSAPDSDYTF. Partial CDR3 DNA: TGCACCTGCAGTGCACCAGACTCC.

For this clone: Genes here carry mouse names. The covered CDR3 bases are TGTGCCAGCAGTGGTTCCCGGGACTGGGGGAGCTCCTAT. This encodes CASSGSRDWGSSY. From start to end, the CDR3 is CASSGSRDWGSSYEQYF. This chain links TRBV13-3 with TRBJ2-7, with 11 bases fitting TRBD2. The sequence runs out 4 residues before the end of the CDR3; the remainder is reconstructed from the germline J gene. The CDR3 sequence is 17 residues long. V gave up 3 bases and J gave up 0 bases; unmatched junction bases: 8. CDR1 is NNHDY and CDR2 is SYVADS in the germline V gene.

This clone turned up a few times. Genes here carry mouse names. Read data end 4 residues before the CDR3 end; the end is taken from the germline J gene. The sample contains more than one DNA sequence encoding this CDR3. The gene calls are TRBV1 and TRBJ2-2; D possibly corresponds to TRBD2 (6 bases). Germline loops: CDR1 NSQYPW, CDR2 LRSPGD (reference sequence). Trimming pared 4 bases from V and 0 bases from J, leaving 6 bases between. The CDR3 has 14 residues. The covered CDR3 bases are TGCACCTGCAGTGGACTGGCAAACACCGGG. This encodes CTCSGLANTG. The full CDR3 protein is CTCSGLANTGQLYF.

This clone has only a few counts. Gene names and germline match the mouse. Sequencing ends 3 residues short of the CDR3 end; the germline J gene provides the rest. Other DNA sequences in the sample encode the same CDR3. This sequence joins TRBV1 and TRBJ1-6; D is uncertain. TRBJ1-6 is sorted into the ORF group, with uncertain function. V lost 1 base to trimming and J lost 4 bases, with 5 bases between them. The V gene's germline CDR1 is NSQYPW and CDR2 LRSPGD (reference sequence). The CDR3 is 14 residues long. The sequenced part of the CDR3 DNA is TGCACCTGCAGTGCAGGGGGTTATAATTCGCCC. Translating it yields CTCSAGGYNSP. The full CDR3 protein is CTCSAGGYNSPLYF.

A remark on this clone: Gene names and germline match the mouse. The read ends 4 residues shy of where the CDR3 ends; the end is completed using the germline J gene. This chain joins TRBV13-1 and TRBJ2-4; 7 bases are shared with TRBD1. The germline CDR1 and CDR2 sequences are NSHNY and SYGAGN. There are 15 residues in the CDR3. V lost 3 bases and J lost 0; bases outside the gene matches: 4. CDR3 DNA (partial): TGTGCCAGCAGTGCACGGGACAGTAGTCAAAAC. Translating it yields CASSARDSSQN. The CDR3 in its entirety is CASSARDSSQNTLYF.

This clone was seen a handful of times. Germline and genes here are mouse. The CDR3 is cut off 4 residues early in the read; its end comes from the germline J gene. Other nucleotide sequences in the sample specify the same CDR3. J is TRBJ2-4 and V is TRBV12-1; 8 bases are shared with TRBD2. Trimming took 1 base from V and 0 from J; bases not matched to a gene: 2. Germline assignment: CDR1 SGHSN and CDR2 HYEKVE. The CDR3 covers 15 residues. CDR3 DNA (partial): TGTGCCAGCTCTCTTTCTGGGGGGAGTCAAAAC. Translated, it gives CASSLSGGSQN. The full CDR3 protein is CASSLSGGSQNTLYF.

Worth noting for this clone: The gene names given are mouse names. The sequenced CDR3 bases are TGTGCCAGCGGTGTCCTCCGGGACAGGGCCTATAATTCGCCC. The encoded protein is CASGVLRDRAYNSP. The whole CDR3 region reads CASGVLRDRAYNSPLYF. V and J are TRBV13-2 and TRBJ1-6, with 9 bases identical to TRBD1. Coverage ceases 3 residues before the CDR3 finishes, and the germline J gene fills in the end. TRBJ1-6 is known as an ORF, though its function is uncertain. The length of the CDR3 is 17 residues. The germline CDR1 and CDR2 sequences are NNHNN and SYGAGS (reference sequence). The V gene end was trimmed by 3 bases and the J gene end by 2 bases; junction bases not matched to a gene: 6.

About this clone itself: The germline and genes are mouse ones. The read terminates 4 residues before the CDR3 end, so the remaining end is supplied by the germline J gene. The chain carries TRBV5 and TRBJ2-5; D possibly corresponds to TRBD1 (6 bases). The V and J ends lost 2 bases and 2 bases respectively, with 14 bases between them. From germline, CDR1 is LGHNA and CDR2 YNLKQL (reference sequence). The CDR3 totals 16 residues. CDR3 bases read: TGTGCCAGCAGCCAACCTCAGGGGAGAAGCCAAGAC. The encoded protein is CASSQPQGRSQD. The CDR3 in its entirety is CASSQPQGRSQDTQYF.

Of note for this clone: Germline and genes here are mouse. The read halts 4 residues ahead of the CDR3 end, with the missing end drawn from the germline J gene. This chain links TRBV5 with TRBJ1-1, with D perhaps TRBD1 (6 bases). The CDR3 extends over 14 amino acids. The V end was cut by 1 base, the J end by 3 bases, with 9 bases between. CDR1 and CDR2 from the germline V gene are LGHNA and YNLKQL (reference sequence). This CDR3 reads CASSQAQGDTEVFF. Partial CDR3 DNA: TGTGCCAGCAGCCAAGCACAGGGCGACACA.

This clone has more than one count but fewer than ten. Genes here carry mouse names. Read data end 4 residues before the CDR3 end; the end is taken from the germline J gene. Other DNA sequences of this sample code for an identical CDR3. The rearrangement joins TRBV5 to TRBJ2-5; tentative D call: TRBD1 (6 bases). The V end was cut by 0 bases, the J end by 0 bases, with 7 bases between. Germline CDR1 is LGHNA and CDR2 is YNLKQL (reference sequence). CDR3 length: 15 residues. The sequenced CDR3 bases are TGTGCCAGCAGCCAAGAGGGGACAAACCAAGAC. It is translated as CASSQEGTNQD. The CDR3 as a whole reads CASSQEGTNQDTQYF.

Note on this clone: A much larger clone differs from this one at a single base, so this may be a read error. The genes and germline here are from mouse. The read ends 4 residues shy of where the CDR3 ends; the end is completed using the germline J gene. The chain couples TRBV13-3 to TRBJ1-2; a possible D gene is TRBD1 (6 bases). Germline V lookup: CDR1 NNHDY, CDR2 SYVADS. The CDR3 is 14 amino acids. The V end lost 3 bases, the J end lost 0 bases, and 9 bases lay between the germline ends. CDR3 amino acids: CASSGDNANSDYTF. The DNA read from the CDR3 is TGTGCCAGCAGTGGGGACAATGCAAACTCC.

This clone was counted a few times. These gene names are mouse names. The sequenced fragment ends 4 residues before the CDR3 boundary, so the rest is inferred from the germline J gene. The chain employs TRBV31 and TRBJ1-2, with 7 bases that match TRBD1. V was clipped by 1 base and J by 2 bases; unmatched bases: 10. CDR3 size: 16 residues. Germline values: CDR1 GKSSPN, CDR2 SITVG. The CDR3 sequence is CAWSHFLPGQNSDYTF. CDR3 DNA (partial): TGTGCCTGGAGTCATTTCCTCCCGGGACAGAACTCC. Variable domain in full (rest from reference TRBV31 and TRBJ1-2): AQTIHQWPVAEIKAVGSPLSLGCTIKGKSSPNLYWYWQATGGTLQQLFYSITVGQVESVVQLNLSASRPKDDQFILSTEKLLLSHSGFYLCAWSHFLPGQNSDYTFGSGTRLLVI.

In its sample, this clone was seen a few times. Mouse gene names apply. With the read ending 4 residues before the CDR3 end, the germline J gene is used to fill in that end. Other nucleotide sequences from this sample produce the same CDR3. This chain joins TRBV13-2 and TRBJ2-7; TRBD1 agrees at 11 bases. Germline assignment: CDR1 NNHNN and CDR2 SYGAGS (reference sequence). There are 14 residues in the CDR3. CDR3 bases read: TGTGCCAGCGGTGATGGGACAGGGGGCGAT. Residues: CASGDGTGGD. The CDR3, in full, reads CASGDGTGGDEQYF.

For this clone: The gene names here belong to mouse. The read gets to within 4 residues of the CDR3 end, and the germline J gene fills in the rest. The V and J genes are TRBV1 and TRBJ2-1, with TRBD2 as a possible D gene (6 bases). Looked up from germline, CDR1 is NSQYPW and CDR2 is LRSPGD (reference sequence). This CDR3 has 13 amino acids. The CDR3 bases that were read are TGCACCTGCAGTCGGGGGGTCGGAGCT. It is translated as CTCSRGVGA. The CDR3 in its entirety is CTCSRGVGAEQFF.

In this sample, this clone turned up a few times. Gene names are the mouse ones. Sequencing ends 3 residues short of the CDR3 end; the germline J gene provides the rest. The gene calls are TRBV19 and TRBJ1-6; tentative D call: TRBD1 (5 bases). TRBJ1-6 is noted as an ORF with a role that remains uncertain. Germline lookup yields CDR1 FNHDT and CDR2 SITEND (reference sequence). This CDR3 comprises 15 residues. V was cut by 5 bases and J by 2 bases, with 11 bases left in between. CDR3 bases read: TGTGCCAGCAGGAAACAGGAGACCTATAATTCGCCC. Translated, it gives CASRKQETYNSP. The CDR3 as a whole reads CASRKQETYNSPLYF.

A remark on this clone: All gene names here are mouse names. The CDR3 end lies 4 residues beyond the end of the read and is filled in from the germline J gene. Other DNA variants within this sample encode the same CDR3. This sequence joins TRBV5 and TRBJ2-2, with 11 bases matching TRBD2. CDR3 length: 16 amino acids. In germline, CDR1 is LGHNA, CDR2 YNLKQL (reference sequence). V shed 4 bases, J shed 3 bases, and the junction held 4 bases outside the gene matches. This chain's CDR3 is CASSPLGGRDTGQLYF. The sequenced CDR3 bases are TGTGCCAGCAGCCCACTGGGGGGGCGAGACACCGGG.

As regards this clone: The germline and genes are mouse ones. The read gets to within 4 residues of the CDR3 end, and the germline J gene fills in the rest. The chain combines TRBV19 with TRBJ2-3, with TRBD1 matching 8 bases. Trimming at V came to 0 bases and at J to 4 bases, leaving 4 bases not matched to a gene. The CDR3 runs to 15 residues. Germline assignment: CDR1 FNHDT and CDR2 SITEND (reference sequence). CDR3 residues: CASSIGQGLTETLYF. The CDR3 DNA, read in part, is TGTGCCAGCAGTATAGGACAGGGGCTGACAGAA.